This paragraph covers one T cell receptor (beta chain) sequence. The record originates from a study of blood T cell repertoires in COVID-19. Study-wide context: Both acute and convalescent COVID-19 samples were obtained from the United States, Italy and Spain. In each case, the material was cDNA or gDNA derived from T cells, B-cell-depleted T cells, or PBMCs.

The ends lost 7 bases at V and 2 bases at J; junction bases unmatched: 5. CDR1 is LNHDA and CDR2 is SQIVND in the germline V gene (reference sequence). The CDR3 has 15 amino acids. Patients at the Seattle site were enrolled during active infection and followed longitudinally. Methods used by the authors: Estimation of nucleated cell counts was performed using reference gene primer amplification. TCRdb's table, derived via immunoSEQ multiplex PCR, lists solely in-frame clones and lacks some. That table furnishes V, J and clone size, whereas the DNA furnished D and trimming. The table records roughly 340,000 clones, 85% to 90% of them present only once.

J is TRBJ1-5 and V is TRBV19, with 10 bases that match TRBD1. Sequencing was carried out using peripheral blood. The clonotype originates from a woman between 70 and 85 years old with COVID-19, enrolled during active disease. In DNA form, the CDR3 reads TGTGCCAGTACCTCCGGGACAGGGGGCAATCAGCCCCAGCATTTT. Its protein is CASTSGTGGNQPQHF.